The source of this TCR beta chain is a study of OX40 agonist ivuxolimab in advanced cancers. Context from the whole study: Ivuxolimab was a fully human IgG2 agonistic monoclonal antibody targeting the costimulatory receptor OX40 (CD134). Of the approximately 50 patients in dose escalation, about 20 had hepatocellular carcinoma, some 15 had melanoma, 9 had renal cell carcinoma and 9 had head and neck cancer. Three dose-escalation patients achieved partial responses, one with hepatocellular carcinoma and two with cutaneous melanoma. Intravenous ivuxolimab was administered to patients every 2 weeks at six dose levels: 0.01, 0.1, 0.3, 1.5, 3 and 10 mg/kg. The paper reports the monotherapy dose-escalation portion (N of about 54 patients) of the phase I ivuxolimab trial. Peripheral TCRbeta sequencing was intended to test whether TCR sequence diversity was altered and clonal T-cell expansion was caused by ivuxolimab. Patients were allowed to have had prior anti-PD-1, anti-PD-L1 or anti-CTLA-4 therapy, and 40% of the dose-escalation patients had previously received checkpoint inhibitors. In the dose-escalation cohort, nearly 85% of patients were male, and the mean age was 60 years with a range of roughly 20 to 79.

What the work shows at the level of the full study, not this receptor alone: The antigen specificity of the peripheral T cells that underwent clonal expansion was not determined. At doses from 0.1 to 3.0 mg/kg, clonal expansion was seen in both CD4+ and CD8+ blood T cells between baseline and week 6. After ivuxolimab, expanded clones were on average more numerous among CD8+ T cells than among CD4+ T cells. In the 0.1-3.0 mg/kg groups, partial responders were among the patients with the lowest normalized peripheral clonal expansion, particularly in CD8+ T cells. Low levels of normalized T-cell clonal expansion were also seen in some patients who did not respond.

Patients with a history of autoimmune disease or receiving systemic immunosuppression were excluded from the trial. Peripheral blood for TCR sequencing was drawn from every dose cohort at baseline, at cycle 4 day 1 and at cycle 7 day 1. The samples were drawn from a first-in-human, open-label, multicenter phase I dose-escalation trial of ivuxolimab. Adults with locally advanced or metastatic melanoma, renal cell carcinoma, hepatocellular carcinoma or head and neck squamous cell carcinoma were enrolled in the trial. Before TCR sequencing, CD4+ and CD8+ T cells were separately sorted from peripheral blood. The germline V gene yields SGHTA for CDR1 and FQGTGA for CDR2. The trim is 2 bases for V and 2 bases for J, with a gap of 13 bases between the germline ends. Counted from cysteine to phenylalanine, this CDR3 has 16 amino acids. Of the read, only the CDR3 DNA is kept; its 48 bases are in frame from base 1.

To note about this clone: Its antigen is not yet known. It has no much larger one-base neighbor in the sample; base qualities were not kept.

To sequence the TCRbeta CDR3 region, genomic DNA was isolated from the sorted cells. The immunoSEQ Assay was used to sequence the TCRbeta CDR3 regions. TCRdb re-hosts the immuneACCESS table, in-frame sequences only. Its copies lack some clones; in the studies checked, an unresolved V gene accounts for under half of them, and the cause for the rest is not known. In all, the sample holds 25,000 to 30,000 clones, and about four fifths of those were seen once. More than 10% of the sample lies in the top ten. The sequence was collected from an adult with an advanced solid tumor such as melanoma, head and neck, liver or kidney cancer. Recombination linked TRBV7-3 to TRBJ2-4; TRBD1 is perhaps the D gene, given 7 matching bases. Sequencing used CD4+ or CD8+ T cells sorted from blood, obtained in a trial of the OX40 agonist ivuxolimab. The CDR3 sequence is CASSLWGDSTKNIQYF. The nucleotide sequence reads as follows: TGTGCCAGCAGCTTATGGGGGGACAGTACCAAAAACATTCAGTACTTC.